Listed here are 23 T cell receptor beta chains from one sample, sequenced in a study of T cell changes during pregnancy in multiple sclerosis. Measured with immunoSEQ multiplex PCR; TCRdb has only the in-frame clones, and not every one. This table holds 17,000 or so clones, more than 70% found once. This specimen consisted of CD8+ T cells from peripheral blood mononuclear cells, obtained in the third trimester of pregnancy. These receptors were taken from a female donor in good health, enrolled as a control in a pregnancy study.

V is TRBV7-2 and J is TRBJ2-7; tentative D call: TRBD2 (5 bases). Trimming left V 5 bases short and J 3 bases short, with 11 bases between. The germline V gene encodes CDR1 SGHTA and CDR2 FQGNSA. The CDR3 sequence is 13 residues long. DNA of the CDR3: TGTGCCAGCAGCCCAGACTACATCTACGAGCAGTACTTC. Amino acids: CASSPDYIYEQYF.

The chain joins TRBV27 to TRBJ2-1; D might be TRBD2 (6 bases). This CDR3 contains 15 residues. Looked up from germline, CDR1 is MNHEY and CDR2 is SMNVEV (reference sequence). Trimming removed 8 bases from V and 7 bases from J, with 21 bases in between. Here the CDR3 DNA reads TGTGCCAGCGGCCCCCCCGGGAGTGCCGTGAATGAGCAGTTCTTC. Translation: CASGPPGSAVNEQFF.

This chain connects TRBV9 to TRBJ1-2; 7 nucleotides line up with TRBD1. This CDR3 is 14 amino acids long. V lost 0 bases to trimming and J lost 2 bases; unmatched junction nucleotides: 1. Per the germline V gene, CDR1 is SGDLS and CDR2 is YYNGEE. The CDR3 spells CASSVATGNYGYTF. The CDR3 DNA reads as TGTGCCAGCAGCGTAGCGACAGGGAACTATGGCTACACCTTC.

This chain links TRBV6-5 with TRBJ2-5, with 7 bases fitting TRBD1. The CDR3 is 13 residues long. Trimming cost V 6 bases and J 5 bases; bases outside gene matches: 6. Germline values: CDR1 MNHEY, CDR2 SVGAGI. The CDR3 reads CASSGQVEETQYF. Written as DNA, the CDR3 is TGTGCCAGCAGCGGACAGGTGGAGGAGACCCAGTACTTC.

The chain links TRBV7-9 to TRBJ1-1; D is ambiguous. V lost 5 bases to trimming and J lost 2 bases, with 12 bases between them. Germline CDR1 is SEHNR and CDR2 is FQNEAQ (reference sequence). The CDR3 is 14 residues long. The CDR3 DNA follows: TGTGCCAGCAGCCTCGGAGGGATTAACACTGAAGCTTTCTTT. This gives the protein CASSLGGINTEAFF.

J is TRBJ1-3 and V is TRBV28; D might be TRBD1 (5 bases). V lost 6 bases and J 4 bases, leaving 13 bases between the germline ends. Germline V CDR1 and CDR2: MDHEN, SYDVKM. This CDR3 spans 14 amino acids. The CDR3, as DNA: TGTGCCAGCAGCCTAATGACAGCCGGAAACACCATATATTTT. Protein: CASSLMTAGNTIYF.

The chain employs TRBV6-6 and TRBJ2-7; the match to TRBD1 covers 7 bases. The CDR3 totals 14 residues. J lost 7 bases, V lost 5 bases, and 11 bases had no gene match. Per germline, CDR1 MNHNY and CDR2 SVGAGI (reference sequence). The CDR3 DNA is TGTGCCAGCAGTCCAACCTCAGGGGGATGGGAGCAGTACTTC. It codes for CASSPTSGGWEQYF.

The chain recombines TRBV7-6 with TRBJ2-1; TRBD2 might be the D (6 bases). Trimming removed 4 bases at V and 7 bases at J, with 11 bases between. The germline gives CDR1 SGHVS, CDR2 FNYEAQ. CDR3 length: 13 amino acids. The CDR3: CASSSSGWNEQFF. The CDR3 nucleotides are TGTGCCAGCAGCTCCAGCGGGTGGAATGAGCAGTTCTTC.

The CDR3 bases are TGTGCCAGCAGCTCCAGAATCAGGGGTGACAATGAGCAGTTCTTC. Encoded protein: CASSSRIRGDNEQFF. The V and J genes are TRBV7-9 and TRBJ2-1; tentative D call: TRBD1 (6 bases). The CDR3 covers 15 residues. Germline CDR1 reads SEHNR; CDR2 reads FQNEAQ (reference sequence). V lost 4 bases and J lost 5, with 15 bases in between.

The rearrangement links TRBV15 to TRBJ2-5; D is perhaps TRBD2 (6 bases). The V gene lost 3 bases and the J gene lost 1 base, with 15 bases spanning the gap. Germline V gives CDR1 LNHNV, CDR2 YYDKDF (reference sequence). This CDR3 has 16 amino acids. CDR3 DNA sequence: TGTGCCACCAGCAGTCCCGTAGGGGACTTCCAAGAGACCCAGTACTTC. It is translated as CATSSPVGDFQETQYF.

This clone was counted a single time. The V call is TRBV6-6, the J call TRBJ1-2; a possible D gene is TRBD1 (5 bases). The germline CDR1 and CDR2 sequences are MNHNY and SVGAGI (reference sequence). The CDR3 runs to 16 residues. Trimming stripped 0 bases from V and 4 bases from J, with 15 bases between. The CDR3 DNA follows: TGTGCCAGCAGTTACTCAGGCGGGGGAGATACCTATGGCTACACCTTC. Its translation is CASSYSGGGDTYGYTF.

The chain uses TRBV20-1 and TRBJ1-2; tentatively, D is TRBD1 (5 bases). Trimming cost V 8 bases and J 8 bases, with 9 bases left between them. Germline V gene lookup returns CDR1 DFQATT and CDR2 SNEGSKA (reference sequence). The CDR3 extends over 9 amino acids. CDR3 residues: CSIRAGYTF. The DNA of the CDR3 is TGCAGTATCAGGGCCGGCTACACCTTC.

This sequence joins TRBV27 and TRBJ2-3; 8 bases are a match to TRBD1. V was pared by 2 bases and J by 6 bases, with 7 bases of the junction left unmatched. Germline V gene lookup returns CDR1 MNHEY and CDR2 SMNVEV (reference sequence). CDR3 length equals 15 residues. As DNA, the CDR3 is TGTGCCAGCAGTTTAAAGAACAGGGGGTTGGATACGCAGTATTTT. The encoded protein is CASSLKNRGLDTQYF.

In nucleotides, the CDR3 is TGTGCCAGCAGTTACCGAGCAGGGTATTTTGGAAACACCATATATTTT. Protein: CASSYRAGYFGNTIYF. The rearrangement uses TRBV6-5 and TRBJ1-3, with D maybe TRBD1 (5 bases). The CDR3 length is 16 residues. The V gene lost 2 bases and the J gene lost 3 bases, with 14 bases spanning the gap. Germline CDR1 and CDR2: MNHEY and SVGAGI.

This clone was picked up a small number of times. V usage is TRBV5-5 and J usage is TRBJ1-4, with D uncertain. CDR1 is SGHKS and CDR2 is YYEKEE in the germline V gene (reference sequence). The CDR3 loop spans 13 amino acids. V shed 2 bases and J shed 7 bases, with 9 bases lying between them. The CDR3 region is CASSLLASEKLFF. DNA for the CDR3: TGTGCCAGCAGCTTACTAGCGAGTGAAAAACTGTTTTTT.

The V and J genes are TRBV5-4 and TRBJ2-7; 8 bases line up with TRBD1. This CDR3 is built from 14 residues. Germline V CDR1 and CDR2: SGHNT, YYREEE (reference sequence). V was pared by 3 bases and J by 1 base, with 3 bases of the junction left unmatched. CDR3 sequence reads: CASSSTGESYEQYF. The CDR3 nucleotides read TGTGCCAGCAGCTCGACAGGGGAATCCTACGAGCAGTACTTC.

This clone appeared a single time. The chain combines TRBV7-6 with TRBJ2-1; 13 bases match TRBD2. Germline V gene sequence: CDR1 SGHVS, CDR2 FNYEAQ. This CDR3 is 16 amino acids long. V shed 5 bases and J 7 bases; nucleotides not matched to a gene: 8. The CDR3 bases are TGTGCCAGCAGCCCAACCGGGACTAGCGGGATGAATGAGCAGTTCTTC. Protein: CASSPTGTSGMNEQFF.

This clone has a single count. The chain is built from TRBV19 and TRBJ1-6; the D gene is possibly TRBD1 (6 bases). The ends were cut back, 7 bases at V and 5 bases at J, with 9 bases in the middle. Germline CDR1 and CDR2: LNHDA and SQIVND (reference sequence). There are 13 residues in the CDR3. The CDR3: CASKRTDNSPLHF. CDR3 in DNA: TGTGCCAGTAAGCGGACAGATAATTCACCCCTCCACTTT.

The rearrangement links TRBV30 to TRBJ1-2; D gene unclear. Trimming left V 6 bases short and J 0 bases short, with 8 bases between. The CDR3 totals 12 residues. Germline assignment: CDR1 GTSNPN and CDR2 SVGIG (reference sequence). The CDR3 loop reads CACHGTNYGYTF. Written as DNA, the CDR3 is TGTGCCTGCCACGGGACTAACTATGGCTACACCTTC.

The chain recombines TRBV7-8 with TRBJ2-7; 8 nucleotides align to TRBD2. The J segment lost 3 bases and the V segment lost 1 base, leaving 11 bases of the junction unmatched. This CDR3 has 17 residues. Germline CDR1 is SGHVS and CDR2 is FQNEAQ. CDR3 bases: TGTGCCAGCAGCTTAGGAGGAGCGGGGGAAAGGTTCTACGAGCAGTACTTC. Translating it yields CASSLGGAGERFYEQYF.

V usage is TRBV19 and J usage is TRBJ2-3, with TRBD2 identical over 9 bases. This CDR3 spans 17 amino acids. Germline V CDR1 and CDR2: LNHDA, SQIVND (reference sequence). The V gene end was trimmed by 2 bases and the J gene end by 1 base; junction bases not matched to a gene: 7. The DNA for the CDR3 is TGTGCCAGTAGTATACTGCTAGCGGGACTCCGCACAGATACGCAGTATTTT. It is translated as CASSILLAGLRTDTQYF.

This clone was observed a single time. V and J are TRBV5-4 and TRBJ2-2, with 9 bases lining up with TRBD1. The CDR3 has 16 amino acids. J was trimmed by 4 bases and V by 3 bases; bases with no gene match: 7. From germline, CDR1 is SGHNT and CDR2 YYREEE (reference sequence). The CDR3 here is CASSWDRDPGTGELFF. Written as DNA, the CDR3 is TGTGCCAGCAGCTGGGACAGGGACCCTGGCACCGGGGAGCTGTTTTTT.

The CDR3 here is CASSQAQGTSDETQYF. The CDR3 DNA sequence: TGTGCCAGCAGCCAAGCACAAGGGACTAGCGACGAGACCCAGTACTTC. This rearrangement joins TRBV14 to TRBJ2-5; 10 nucleotides line up with TRBD2. The CDR3 totals 16 residues. In germline, CDR1 is SGHDN, CDR2 FVKESK. V lost 1 base, J lost 5 bases, and 7 bases stayed unmatched.